The 26 T cell receptor beta chains listed next were all sequenced from one sample in a study of cytomegalovirus exposure and HLA in healthy donors. TCRdb's table, derived via immunoSEQ multiplex PCR, lists solely in-frame clones and lacks some. The data hold 70,000 to 85,000 clones, with 90% to 95% observed a single time. The sequenced sample consisted of PBMCs. The receptor set was obtained from a woman younger than 30 in good health and CMV-seropositive.

V is TRBV27 and J is TRBJ2-2; no clear D. Trimming stripped 1 base from V and 0 bases from J, with 12 bases between. The CDR3 spans 17 residues. Germline assignment: CDR1 MNHEY and CDR2 SMNVEV (reference sequence). CDR3 in amino acids: CASSLLSPEPNTGELFF. The CDR3, as DNA: TGTGCCAGCAGTTTATTGTCTCCGGAGCCGAACACCGGGGAGCTGTTTTTT.

The V gene is TRBV7-2, the J gene TRBJ2-3, with D possibly being TRBD2 (5 bases). Germline lookup yields CDR1 SGHTA and CDR2 FQGNSA. This CDR3 contains 13 residues. The V end lost 5 bases, the J end lost 4 bases, and 10 bases lay between the germline ends. The DNA of the CDR3 is TGTGCCAGCAGCCTTTATAGCGCAGATACGCAGTATTTT. Translation: CASSLYSADTQYF.

V gene TRBV30 combines with J gene TRBJ2-7, with D possibly TRBD2 on 5 matching bases. The CDR3 is 14 amino acids. Germline CDR1 GTSNPN, CDR2 SVGIG (reference sequence). V gave up 1 base and J gave up 7 bases, with 17 bases separating them. CDR3: CAWSAGIRRGEQYF. CDR3 sequence (DNA): TGTGCCTGGAGTGCCGGGATCCGCAGAGGGGAGCAGTACTTC.

The chain carries TRBV19 and TRBJ2-3; 9 positions match TRBD2. Looked up from germline, CDR1 is LNHDA and CDR2 is SQIVND (reference sequence). The CDR3 is 15 residues long. The V and J ends lost 4 bases and 5 bases, in that order; junction bases with no gene match: 7. CDR3 DNA sequence: TGTGCCAGTAGTACCGCGGCGCGGGGGGGAGATACGCAGTATTTT. It yields the protein CASSTAARGGDTQYF.

The chain recombines TRBV5-6 with TRBJ2-7; 14 positions match TRBD2. The CDR3 spans 18 residues. Trimming cost V 3 bases and J 2 bases; bases outside gene matches: 10. Germline V CDR1 and CDR2: SGHDT, YYEEEE. The CDR3 is CASSSAGTSGSITYEQYF. CDR3 DNA sequence: TGTGCCAGCAGCTCTGCCGGGACTAGCGGGAGCATTACCTACGAGCAGTACTTC. The full variable domain, with the rest looked up from reference TRBV5-6 and TRBJ2-7, is DAGVTQSPTHLIKTRGQQVTLRCSPKSGHDTVSWYQQALGQGPQFIFQYYEEEERQRGNFPDRFSGHQFPNYSSELNVNALLLGDSALYLCASSSAGTSGSITYEQYFGPGTRLTVT.

This sequence joins TRBV27 and TRBJ2-5, with 8 bases identical to TRBD2. The CDR3 has 16 residues. Germline CDR1 is MNHEY and CDR2 is SMNVEV (reference sequence). The trim removed 5 bases at V and 5 bases at J, leaving 13 bases unmatched. The CDR3 nucleotides are TGTGCCAGCAGTGGAGTGGGGACTAGGGTGGGGGAGACCCAGTACTTC. Translating it yields CASSGVGTRVGETQYF.

V usage is TRBV19 and J usage is TRBJ2-2, with D perhaps TRBD2 (7 bases). With 3 bases removed from V and 4 bases from J, the gap between germline ends came to 24 bases. This CDR3 region has 19 residues. Germline loops: CDR1 LNHDA, CDR2 SQIVND (reference sequence). The CDR3, as DNA: TGTGCCAGTAGTATCAGAGTTCTGACTAGTCGGGGGGCCACCGGGGAGCTGTTTTTT. Amino acids: CASSIRVLTSRGATGELFF.

The chain uses TRBV6-1 and TRBJ1-3; 9 bases are shared with TRBD1. This CDR3 spans 18 amino acids. Germline CDR1 and CDR2: MNHNS and SASEGT. The ends lost 3 bases at V and 0 bases at J; junction bases unmatched: 9. CDR3 protein: CASSDAGQGYSSGNTIYF. The CDR3 DNA reads TGTGCCAGCAGTGACGCGGGACAGGGCTACAGCTCTGGAAACACCATATATTTT.

The rearrangement links TRBV4-1 to TRBJ2-3; 7 positions agree with TRBD2. Germline V gene data show CDR1 as MGHRA and CDR2 as YSYEKL. The CDR3 sequence is 16 residues long. The ends lost 4 bases at V and 4 bases at J; junction bases unmatched: 11. The CDR3 nucleotides are TGCGCCAGCAGCCGCGGGCTAGCGGCAATATCAGATACGCAGTATTTT. It codes for CASSRGLAAISDTQYF.

The chain is built from TRBV5-4 and TRBJ1-2, with 8 bases aligning to TRBD1. The ends lost 4 bases at V and 6 bases at J; junction bases unmatched: 8. This CDR3 contains 14 residues. The germline gives CDR1 SGHNT, CDR2 YYREEE (reference sequence). Written as DNA, the CDR3 is TGTGCCAGCAGCCATACGGACAGGGTCCATGGCTACACCTTC. This translates into CASSHTDRVHGYTF.

V usage is TRBV6-6 and J usage is TRBJ1-5, with 7 bases matching TRBD1. CDR3 length: 15 amino acids. Germline lookup yields CDR1 MNHNY and CDR2 SVGAGI (reference sequence). With V trimmed by 6 bases and J by 3 bases, 8 bases remained unmatched. The CDR3 protein is CASSQGVVVNQPQHF. CDR3 bases: TGTGCCAGCAGCCAGGGGGTAGTAGTCAATCAGCCCCAGCATTTT.

The chain carries TRBV10-2 and TRBJ2-3; D is uncertain. Trimming shortened V by 5 bases and J by 2 bases, and 5 bases separated the two germline ends. CDR3 size: 12 residues. CDR1 is WSHSY, CDR2 SAAADI, per germline. The CDR3: CASSPYTDTQYF. As DNA, the CDR3 is TGCGCCAGCAGTCCGTACACAGATACGCAGTATTTT.

The chain couples TRBV5-1 to TRBJ2-7; TRBD1 might be the D (5 bases). This CDR3 is built from 15 residues. Germline-derived CDR1 and CDR2 are SGHRS and YFSETQ. V lost 4 bases and J lost 2, with 16 bases in between. CDR3 DNA sequence: TGCGCCAGCAGCCAAGGACATACTCCAACCTACGAGCAGTACTTC. This codes for CASSQGHTPTYEQYF.

This rearrangement joins TRBV6-1 to TRBJ1-4; 9 bases are shared with TRBD1. Germline-derived CDR1 and CDR2 are MNHNS and SASEGT. V was clipped by 7 bases and J by 8 bases; unmatched bases: 8. The CDR3 consists of 14 residues. The DNA of the CDR3 is TGTGCCAGCAAACGGGACAGGGTGGACGAAAAACTGTTTTTT. Its protein product is CASKRDRVDEKLFF.

The chain carries TRBV27 and TRBJ2-7; 10 bases map to TRBD2. The CDR3 runs 13 residues. Germline CDR1 is MNHEY and CDR2 is SMNVEV (reference sequence). Losses at the gene ends were 10 bases for V and 5 bases for J; bases not matched to a gene: 8. CDR3 coding DNA: TGTGCCACTCGGCTAGCGGGAGCAGACGAGCAGTACTTC. Amino acid sequence: CATRLAGADEQYF.

The chain has TRBV7-6 and TRBJ2-1; D gene ambiguous. There are 15 residues in the CDR3. CDR1 SGHVS and CDR2 FNYEAQ come from the germline V gene. The ends were cut back, 1 base at V and 0 bases at J, with 7 bases in the middle. The CDR3 DNA reads as TGTGCCAGCAGCTTAGACTTAAGCTCCTACAATGAGCAGTTCTTC. Translation gives CASSLDLSSYNEQFF. Variable domain in full (rest from reference TRBV7-6 and TRBJ2-1): GAGVSQSPRYKVTKRGQDVALRCDPISGHVSLYWYRQALGQGPEFLTYFNYEAQQDKSGLPNDRFSAERPEGSISTLTIQRTEQRDSAMYRCASSLDLSSYNEQFFGPGTRLTVL.

The chain has TRBV7-3 and TRBJ2-5; 11 bases agree with TRBD1. CDR1 is SGHTA, CDR2 FQGTGA, per germline. The CDR3 extends over 16 amino acids. The V segment lost 1 base and the J segment 5 bases; nucleotides outside the gene matches: 6. CDR3 DNA: TGTGCCAGCAGCTTAATAGGGACAGGGGGATCGGAGACCCAGTACTTC. Translation: CASSLIGTGGSETQYF. Looking up the rest from reference TRBV7-3 and TRBJ2-5 gives the full variable domain: GAGVSQTPSNKVTEKGKYVELRCDPISGHTALYWYRQSLGQGPEFLIYFQGTGAADDSGLPNDRFFAVRPEGSVSTLKIQRTERGDSAVYLCASSLIGTGGSETQYFGPGTRLLVL.

The chain is built from TRBV6-5 and TRBJ1-2; TRBD1 aligns across 8 bases. Trimming cost V 4 bases and J 8 bases; bases outside gene matches: 6. Germline V gene lookup returns CDR1 MNHEY and CDR2 SVGAGI. CDR3 length equals 13 residues. The CDR3 bases are TGTGCCAGCAGTTCGACAGGGGCCAGCGGCTACACCTTC. Translation: CASSSTGASGYTF.

This chain links TRBV7-8 with TRBJ1-6; no firm D call. This CDR3 is 16 amino acids long. The germline V and J ends were trimmed by 3 bases and 2 bases, with 11 bases remaining between them. CDR1 SGHVS and CDR2 FQNEAQ come from the germline V gene. CDR3 bases: TGTGCCAGCAGCTTGGGGAGGGTCCCCTATAATTCACCCCTCCACTTT. Its translation: CASSLGRVPYNSPLHF.

This chain uses TRBV7-2 with TRBJ2-5; possibly TRBD2 for D (7 bases). Per the germline V gene, CDR1 is SGHTA and CDR2 is FQGNSA. The CDR3 contains 14 residues. Trimming stripped 6 bases from V and 5 bases from J, with 16 bases between. In DNA form, the CDR3 reads TGTGCCAGCAGGCTGACGGGGGGCGGGGAGACCCAGTACTTC. Amino acid sequence: CASRLTGGGETQYF.

V and J are TRBV7-2 and TRBJ2-7; D is undetermined. Looked up from germline, CDR1 is SGHTA and CDR2 is FQGNSA. The V gene lost 5 bases and the J gene lost 7 bases, with 15 bases spanning the gap. The CDR3 contains 13 residues. CDR3 bases: TGTGCCAGCAGCCCCGCGGTTGGGTTTGAGCAGTACTTC. It specifies CASSPAVGFEQYF. The whole variable domain, remainder taken from reference TRBV7-2 and TRBJ2-7, is GAGVSQSPSNKVTEKGKDVELRCDPISGHTALYWYRQSLGQGLEFLIYFQGNSAPDKSGLPSDRFSAERTGGSVSTLTIQRTQQEDSAVYLCASSPAVGFEQYFGPGTRLTVT.

The chain couples TRBV4-1 to TRBJ1-2; 8 nucleotides agree with TRBD1. Looked up from germline, CDR1 is MGHRA and CDR2 is YSYEKL. The CDR3 totals 15 residues. The ends lost 1 base at V and 6 bases at J; junction bases unmatched: 7. CDR3 loop: CASSQVDRVLNGYTF. CDR3 DNA sequence: TGCGCCAGCAGCCAAGTGGACAGGGTTTTAAATGGCTACACCTTC.

This chain links TRBV10-3 with TRBJ2-7, with D possibly being TRBD1 (7 bases). V was pared by 0 bases and J by 4 bases, with 13 bases between. Germline CDR1 ENHRY, CDR2 SYGVKD. The CDR3 runs to 15 residues. The CDR3 protein is CAISESQTGRYEQYF. The CDR3 nucleotides are TGTGCCATCAGTGAGTCGCAGACAGGGAGGTACGAGCAGTACTTC.

J is TRBJ1-1 and V is TRBV30, with D unresolved. Germline lookup yields CDR1 GTSNPN and CDR2 SVGIG (reference sequence). Trimming pared 2 bases from V and 0 bases from J, leaving 4 bases between. The CDR3 totals 12 residues. CDR3 sequence (DNA): TGTGCCTGGAGTTCAGTGAACACTGAAGCTTTCTTT. Translating gives CAWSSVNTEAFF.

The rearrangement links TRBV6-1 to TRBJ1-5; TRBD1 is a possible D gene (5 bases). Germline-derived CDR1 and CDR2 are MNHNS and SASEGT. The CDR3 totals 17 residues. Trimming stripped 0 bases from V and 6 bases from J, with 18 bases between. As DNA, the CDR3 is TGTGCCAGCAGTGAAGCCCGCCGGCGGGGCTGGCCTCAGCCCCAGCATTTT. Protein sequence: CASSEARRRGWPQPQHF.

The chain is built from TRBV6-5 and TRBJ2-3, with D unclear. V was trimmed by 2 bases and J by 0 bases, leaving 9 bases between them. Germline V CDR1 and CDR2: MNHEY, SVGAGI. This CDR3 is 15 amino acids long. The CDR3 sequence: CASSYTASSTDTQYF. The CDR3 nucleotides read TGTGCCAGCAGTTACACTGCTTCAAGCACAGATACGCAGTATTTT.